The 24 T cell receptor beta chains listed next were all sequenced from one sample in a study of blood T cell repertoires in COVID-19. Libraries were prepared by immunoSEQ multiplex PCR; TCRdb keeps only in-frame clonotypes and omits some of them. The repertoire holds just under 350,000 clones, with roughly 90% as singletons. The sample consisted of peripheral blood. The receptors shown here come from a woman between 65 and 79 years old with COVID-19, enrolled during active disease.

V usage is TRBV15 and J usage is TRBJ2-7; D uncertain. Germline lookup yields CDR1 LNHNV and CDR2 YYDKDF (reference sequence). The CDR3 is made up of 9 amino acids. V gave up 11 bases and J gave up 5 bases, with 7 bases separating them. The chain's CDR3 is CAPPDEQYF. DNA of the CDR3: TGTGCCCCCCCAGACGAGCAGTACTTC.

The chain has TRBV5-1 and TRBJ2-7; D is possibly TRBD2 (5 bases). The V end lost 4 bases, the J end lost 2 bases, and 10 bases lay between the germline ends. Germline V gives CDR1 SGHRS, CDR2 YFSETQ. This CDR3 region has 13 residues. CDR3 in DNA: TGCGCCAGCAGCGAGCGGATAGCCTACGAGCAGTACTTC. The encoded protein is CASSERIAYEQYF.

The chain links TRBV7-2 to TRBJ2-5; 8 nucleotides line up with TRBD1. Germline values: CDR1 SGHTA, CDR2 FQGNSA. CDR3 length equals 15 residues. Germline trimming cut 1 base from V and 1 base from J; bases unmatched to any gene: 2. DNA of the CDR3: TGTGCCAGCAGCTTAGTCAGGGGGCTCCAAGAGACCCAGTACTTC. It specifies CASSLVRGLQETQYF. The full variable domain, in which reference TRBV7-2 and TRBJ2-5 provide the parts outside the CDR3, is GAGVSQSPSNKVTEKGKDVELRCDPISGHTALYWYRQSLGQGLEFLIYFQGNSAPDKSGLPSDRFSAERTGGSVSTLTIQRTQQEDSAVYLCASSLVRGLQETQYFGPGTRLLVL.

The rearrangement uses TRBV5-1 and TRBJ1-1; 8 positions agree with TRBD1. CDR3 length equals 17 residues. Germline loops: CDR1 SGHRS, CDR2 YFSETQ. Trimming at V came to 4 bases and at J to 0 bases, leaving 11 bases not matched to a gene. CDR3 bases: TGCGCCAGCAGCCCCGGGACAGGAGGTTTCATGAACACTGAAGCTTTCTTT. Residues: CASSPGTGGFMNTEAFF.

The chain links TRBV24-1 to TRBJ2-2; D not certain. Trimming shortened V by 4 bases and J by 2 bases, and 7 bases separated the two germline ends. Germline CDR1 is KGHDR and CDR2 is SFDVKD. The CDR3 extends over 14 amino acids. CDR3 sequence reads: CATSESVNTGELFF. CDR3 DNA: TGTGCCACCAGTGAGTCTGTAAACACCGGGGAGCTGTTTTTT.

In DNA, the CDR3 is TGTGCCAGCAGTTACTCCTCCACAGGGGGCGGGCAGCCCCAGCATTTT. Its translation is CASSYSSTGGGQPQHF. This chain uses TRBV6-5 with TRBJ1-5, with 9 bases that match TRBD1. The V and J ends lost 0 bases and 7 bases, in that order; junction bases with no gene match: 7. CDR1 and CDR2 from the germline V gene are MNHEY and SVGAGI. The CDR3 spans 16 residues.

J is TRBJ1-1 and V is TRBV29-1, with TRBD1 as a possible D gene (6 bases). This CDR3 spans 12 amino acids. V was cut by 4 bases and J by 5 bases, with 11 bases left in between. Germline lookup yields CDR1 SQVTM and CDR2 ANQGSEA. The CDR3 DNA sequence: TGCAGCGTTGTAGGGGGATGGACTGAAGCTTTCTTT. Translated: CSVVGGWTEAFF. Full variable domain (missing parts from reference TRBV29-1 and TRBJ1-1): SAVISQKPSRDICQRGTSLTIQCQVDSQVTMMFWYRQQPGQSLTLIATANQGSEATYESGFVIDKFPISRPNLTFSTLTVSNMSPEDSSIYLCSVVGGWTEAFFGQGTRLTVV.

The chain has TRBV5-1 and TRBJ2-1, with 12 bases fitting TRBD2. V lost 1 base, J lost 8 bases, and 10 bases stayed unmatched. The germline V gene has CDR1 SGHRS and CDR2 YFSETQ. This CDR3 is built from 17 residues. CDR3 nucleotides: TGCGCCAGCAGCTTGTTGGCTAGCGGGGGGGCTATGTATGAGCAGTTCTTC. This sequence encodes CASSLLASGGAMYEQFF.

The V call is TRBV28, the J call TRBJ1-3, with unresolved D. Germline CDR1 MDHEN, CDR2 SYDVKM. V shed 4 bases and J shed 3 bases, with 19 bases lying between them. This CDR3 has 17 residues. CDR3 sequence (DNA): TGTGCCAGCAGTTCAAACGGACTAACAGTTTATGGAAACACCATATATTTT. Its protein product is CASSSNGLTVYGNTIYF.

The chain uses TRBV21-1 and TRBJ2-1; no DNA check was done on the table's D call, TRBD1. TRBV21-1 is an annotated pseudogene. The CDR3 has 15 residues. The CDR3 nucleotides read TGTGCCAGCAGCAACGGGACAGGGGTTTACAATGAGCAGTTCTTC. This gives the protein CASSNGTGVYNEQFF.

The chain uses TRBV6-5 and TRBJ2-1; TRBD2 aligns across 14 bases. The length of the CDR3 is 15 residues. Germline CDR1 is MNHEY and CDR2 is SVGAGI. V was clipped by 6 bases and J by 4 bases; unmatched bases: 2. The CDR3 loop is CASSRLAGGYNEQFF. CDR3 nucleotides: TGTGCCAGCAGCAGACTAGCGGGGGGGTACAATGAGCAGTTCTTC.

The chain joins TRBV28 to TRBJ1-5; no definite D call. This CDR3 contains 12 residues. V was pared by 7 bases and J by 1 base, with 5 bases between. CDR1 MDHEN and CDR2 SYDVKM come from the germline V gene. CDR3 loop: CASNKSNQPQHF. The CDR3 DNA follows: TGTGCCAGCAACAAGAGCAATCAGCCCCAGCATTTT.

This chain links TRBV30 with TRBJ2-7; a possible D gene is TRBD1 (5 bases). The CDR3 has 15 residues. The V end was cut by 3 bases, the J end by 3 bases, with 18 bases between. Germline lookup yields CDR1 GTSNPN and CDR2 SVGIG (reference sequence). CDR3 amino acids: CAWSPGFRPFYEQYF. CDR3 sequence (DNA): TGTGCCTGGAGCCCAGGGTTTCGGCCTTTCTACGAGCAGTACTTC.

The chain joins TRBV5-4 to TRBJ1-3, with D uncertain. Per germline, CDR1 SGHNT and CDR2 YYREEE (reference sequence). Between the trimmed V and J ends, which lost 4 bases and 2 bases, there was a span of 13 bases. The CDR3 covers 15 residues. The DNA for the CDR3 is TGTGCCAGCAGCCCTGGGCCCGAGCCTGGAAACACCATATATTTT. This codes for CASSPGPEPGNTIYF.

The V call is TRBV7-2, the J call TRBJ2-1; 12 nucleotides match TRBD2. The V segment lost 3 bases and the J segment 4 bases; nucleotides outside the gene matches: 7. The length of the CDR3 is 17 residues. CDR1 SGHTA and CDR2 FQGNSA come from the germline V gene. This chain's CDR3 is CASSFRLAGAAYNEQFF. The CDR3 DNA sequence: TGTGCCAGCAGCTTCAGACTAGCGGGGGCCGCTTACAATGAGCAGTTCTTC. The complete variable domain, with remaining parts taken from reference TRBV7-2 and TRBJ2-1, reads GAGVSQSPSNKVTEKGKDVELRCDPISGHTALYWYRQSLGQGLEFLIYFQGNSAPDKSGLPSDRFSAERTGGSVSTLTIQRTQQEDSAVYLCASSFRLAGAAYNEQFFGPGTRLTVL.

The chain couples TRBV19 to TRBJ2-6; 14 nucleotides match TRBD2. Germline V gene lookup returns CDR1 LNHDA and CDR2 SQIVND (reference sequence). The CDR3 totals 19 residues. After removal of 4 bases from V and 3 bases from J, the junction contained 8 bases not matched to a gene. The DNA for the CDR3 is TGTGCCAGTAGTACCCACTGGACTAGCGGGGGGATTGGGGCCAACGTCCTGACTTTC. It encodes CASSTHWTSGGIGANVLTF.

V is TRBV5-4 and J is TRBJ2-3; weak D call: TRBD1 (6 bases). V was cut by 2 bases and J by 4 bases, with 11 bases left in between. Germline CDR1 SGHNT, CDR2 YYREEE (reference sequence). The CDR3 spans 14 residues. The CDR3 loop reads CASSFTGSPDTQYF. CDR3 bases: TGTGCCAGCAGCTTTACAGGGAGCCCAGATACGCAGTATTTT.

Here the CDR3 reads CASIDSEAFF. Here the CDR3 DNA reads TGTGCCAGCATCGACAGCGAAGCTTTCTTT. The gene calls are TRBV28 and TRBJ1-1, with D tentatively TRBD1 (5 bases). V was trimmed by 7 bases and J by 8 bases, leaving 8 bases between them. The CDR3 runs 10 residues. From germline, CDR1 is MDHEN and CDR2 SYDVKM.

This clone was observed once. The chain uses TRBV20-1 and TRBJ2-7, with unresolved D. This CDR3 region has 11 residues. V dropped 4 bases and J dropped 5 bases, with 9 bases sitting between them. The germline CDR1 and CDR2 sequences are DFQATT and SNEGSKA (reference sequence). The CDR3 sequence: CSATRINEQYF. CDR3 bases: TGCAGTGCTACTAGAATAAACGAGCAGTACTTC.

This chain uses TRBV29-1 with TRBJ2-7; TRBD2 matches at 9 bases. V trimming: 6 bases; J trimming: 1 base; junction bases outside the gene matches: 10. This CDR3 spans 15 amino acids. Germline V lookup: CDR1 SQVTM, CDR2 ANQGSEA. Here the CDR3 DNA reads TGCAGCGTCCTAGCGGGGTCATTGAGTTCCTACGAGCAGTACTTC. Protein product: CSVLAGSLSSYEQYF.

The chain carries TRBV5-1 and TRBJ2-3, with a weak D call TRBD2 (6 bases). Trimming removed 0 bases from V and 2 bases from J, with 13 bases in between. Germline CDR1 is SGHRS and CDR2 is YFSETQ. The CDR3 runs to 16 residues. The chain's CDR3 is CASSLGGDRSTDTQYF. The CDR3 DNA is TGCGCCAGCAGCTTGGGCGGGGATAGGTCCACAGATACGCAGTATTTT.

This clone was counted a single time. The rearrangement links TRBV12-2 to TRBJ2-7; TRBD1 was called by the table and not checked on the DNA. TRBV12-2 is listed as a pseudogene. The CDR3 extends over 15 amino acids. The CDR3 loop reads CASRFVQGCSYEQYF. Written as DNA, the CDR3 is TGTGCAAGTCGCTTTGTCCAGGGGTGCTCCTACGAGCAGTACTTC.

This clone was picked up one time. The chain recombines TRBV7-9 with TRBJ2-5, with 10 nucleotides matching TRBD1. The germline V gene encodes CDR1 SEHNR and CDR2 FQNEAQ (reference sequence). V lost 4 bases, J lost 5 bases, and 4 bases stayed unmatched. CDR3 length: 14 amino acids. The CDR3 here is CASSSTGGRETQYF. The DNA of the CDR3 is TGTGCCAGCAGCTCGACAGGGGGCAGGGAGACCCAGTACTTC.

The chain is built from TRBV11-2 and TRBJ2-7; 7 bases align to TRBD1. Germline V lookup: CDR1 SGHAT, CDR2 FQNNGV. This CDR3 is built from 13 residues. J was trimmed by 3 bases and V by 8 bases; bases with no gene match: 7. CDR3 coding DNA: TGTGCCAGCTCCCCGGGACAGCACTACGAGCAGTACTTC. Its translation: CASSPGQHYEQYF.